This T cell receptor beta chain derives from a study of identifying expanded T cells in peripheral blood. With respect to this clone: As yet, its antigen is unknown.

Collection occurred without any documented infections or immune events in donors. Findings and caveats of the study: Technical replicates showed about 1.2 changed clones; around two weeks about 16; four weeks 19. Variance in clone template counts between approximately 2-week samples significantly increased with total template count across all healthy donors.

Deletions cut 2 bases from V and 7 bases from J, with 9 bases between. The CDR3 runs to 13 residues. In germline, CDR1 is MNHEY, CDR2 SVGAGI. The repertoire was sequenced with immunoSEQ multiplex PCR; TCRdb's copy has only in-frame clones and lacks some. The data hold more than 45,000 clones, with roughly 87% observed a single time. This clonotype was sampled from a person between 18 and 75 years old in good health. This rearrangement joins TRBV6-5 to TRBJ2-1; D perhaps matches TRBD1 (5 bases). Sequenced: blood. The CDR3 coding sequence is TGTGCCAGCAGTTACATATCAGGGAATGAGCAGTTCTTC. As protein: CASSYISGNEQFF.